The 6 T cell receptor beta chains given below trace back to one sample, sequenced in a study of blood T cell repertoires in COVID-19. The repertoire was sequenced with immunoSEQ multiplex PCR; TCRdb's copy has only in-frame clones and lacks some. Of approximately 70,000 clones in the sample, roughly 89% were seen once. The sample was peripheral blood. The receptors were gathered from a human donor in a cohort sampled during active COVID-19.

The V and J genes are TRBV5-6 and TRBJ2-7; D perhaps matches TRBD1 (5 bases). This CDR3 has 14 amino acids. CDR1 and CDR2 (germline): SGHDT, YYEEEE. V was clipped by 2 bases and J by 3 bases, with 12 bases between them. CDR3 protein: CASSFGRGHYEQYF. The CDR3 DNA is TGTGCCAGCAGCTTCGGAAGGGGCCACTACGAGCAGTACTTC.

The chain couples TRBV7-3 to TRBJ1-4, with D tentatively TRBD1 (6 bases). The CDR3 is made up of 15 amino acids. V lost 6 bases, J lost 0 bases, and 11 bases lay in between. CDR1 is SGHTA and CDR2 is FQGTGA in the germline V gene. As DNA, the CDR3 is TGTGCCAGCAGGACAGGCTCTGCAACTAATGAAAAACTGTTTTTT. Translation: CASRTGSATNEKLFF.

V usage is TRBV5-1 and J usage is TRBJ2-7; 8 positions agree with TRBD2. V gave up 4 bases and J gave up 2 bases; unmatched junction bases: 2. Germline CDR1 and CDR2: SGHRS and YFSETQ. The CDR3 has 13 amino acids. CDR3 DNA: TGCGCCAGCAGCCCGGGACTAGCCTACGAGCAGTACTTC. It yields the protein CASSPGLAYEQYF.

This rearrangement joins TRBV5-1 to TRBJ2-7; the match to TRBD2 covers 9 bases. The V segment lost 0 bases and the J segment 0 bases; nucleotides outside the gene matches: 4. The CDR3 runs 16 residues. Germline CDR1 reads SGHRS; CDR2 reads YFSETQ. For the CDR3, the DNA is TGCGCCAGCAGCTTGGGGAGCGGGGGGCCCTCCTACGAGCAGTACTTC. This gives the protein CASSLGSGGPSYEQYF.

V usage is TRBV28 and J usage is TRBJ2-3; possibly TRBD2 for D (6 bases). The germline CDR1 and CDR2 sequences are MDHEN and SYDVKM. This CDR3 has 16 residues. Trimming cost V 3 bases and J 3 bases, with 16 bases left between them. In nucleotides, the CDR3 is TGTGCCAGCAGTTTCACTAGCCGGGGCGGGACAGATACGCAGTATTTT. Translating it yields CASSFTSRGGTDTQYF.

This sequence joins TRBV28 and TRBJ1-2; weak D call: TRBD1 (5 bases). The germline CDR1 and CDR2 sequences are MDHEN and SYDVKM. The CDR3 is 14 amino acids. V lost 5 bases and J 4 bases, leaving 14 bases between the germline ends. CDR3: CASSPPLGVYGYTF. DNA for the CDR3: TGTGCCAGCAGTCCTCCCCTAGGGGTCTATGGCTACACCTTC.